Below, 7 T cell receptor beta chains from the same sample are listed, as sequenced in a study of Graves' ophthalmopathy and Graves' hyperthyroidism. Transcripts of RNA were the source for amplifying TCR beta CDR3 regions. First-round RT-PCR used HTBI primers; second-round multiplex PCR followed. TCRdb called the multiplex PCR reads again in MiXCR, with one record for every CDR3 protein. The sample holds about 220,000 distinct CDR3 sequences, 20% to 25% seen once. The sequenced material came from peripheral blood. The receptors shown here come from a woman aged 50 to 60 with Graves' ophthalmopathy.

A single count supports this clonotype. The chain joins TRBV5-1 to TRBJ2-5; 8 bases match TRBD1. V lost 0 bases to trimming and J lost 3 bases; unmatched junction nucleotides: 4. The CDR3 runs to 15 residues. Looked up from germline, CDR1 is SGHRS and CDR2 is YFSETQ. The CDR3 nucleotides are TGCGCCAGCAGCTTGGGAGACAGGGGTGAAGAGACCCAGTACTTC. Translating it yields CASSLGDRGEETQYF.

The chain has TRBV15 and TRBJ2-2; D is unresolved. CDR1 is LNHNV, CDR2 YYDKDF, per germline (reference sequence). This CDR3 comprises 19 residues. V was pared by 0 bases and J by 3 bases, with 20 bases between. The CDR3 is CATSRDRIRQTPDTGELFF. Here the CDR3 DNA reads TGTGCCACCAGCAGAGATCGAATCCGTCAAACCCCAGACACCGGGGAGCTGTTTTTT.

This clonotype was observed at least ten times. The V and J genes are TRBV28 and TRBJ2-5; D unresolved. Germline values: CDR1 MDHEN, CDR2 SYDVKM. V was trimmed by 6 bases and J by 1 base, leaving 15 bases between them. The CDR3 spans 15 residues. The CDR3 DNA reads as TGTGCCAGCAGGAACCGTCGCTCGGTCCAAGAGACCCAGTACTTC. As protein: CASRNRRSVQETQYF.

The gene calls are TRBV6-1 and TRBJ2-7, with D hard to call. The germline V gene has CDR1 MNHNS and CDR2 SASEGT. The CDR3 extends over 14 amino acids. Between the trimmed V and J ends, which lost 7 bases and 1 base, there was a span of 14 bases. The CDR3 DNA follows: TGTGCCAGCATCTCCGGAAAAGGATCCTACGAGCAGTACTTC. Translated, it gives CASISGKGSYEQYF.

This clonotype was seen repeatedly, ten times or more. The genes are TRBV2 and TRBJ1-1, with D uncertain. This CDR3 contains 12 residues. The V gene's germline CDR1 is SNHLY and CDR2 FYNNEI. Trimming pared 3 bases from V and 5 bases from J, leaving 7 bases between. This CDR3 is CASSDSKTEAFF. CDR3 DNA: TGTGCCAGCAGTGACTCAAAGACTGAAGCTTTCTTT.

This clonotype was recorded a few times. The chain carries TRBV19 and TRBJ2-2, with TRBD1 as a possible D gene (6 bases). Germline-derived CDR1 and CDR2 are LNHDA and SQIVND (reference sequence). There are 19 residues in the CDR3. Trimming cost V 1 base and J 0 bases, with 18 bases left between them. The CDR3 coding sequence is TGTGCCAGTAGTATAGGGATAGGTAGGGGGAGTCCGAACACCGGGGAGCTGTTTTTT. Amino acid sequence: CASSIGIGRGSPNTGELFF.

This clonotype was observed at least ten times. The chain combines TRBV10-3 with TRBJ2-7, with a possible D match to TRBD2 (6 bases). The germline CDR1 and CDR2 sequences are ENHRY and SYGVKD. The CDR3 has 13 amino acids. V lost 9 bases to trimming and J lost 0 bases, with 12 bases between them. In DNA form, the CDR3 reads TGTGCCATATCGGGGGACCACTCCTACGAGCAGTACTTC. This translates into CAISGDHSYEQYF.